This T cell receptor beta chain was identified during a study of a mutant IDH1 vaccine in newly diagnosed glioma. Looking at the study overall: Patients underwent eight vaccinations, which took place in weeks 1, 3, 5, 7, 11, 15, 19 and 23. Vaccines were first given 4-6 weeks after radiotherapy alone, or with temozolomide cycles. Receipt of radiotherapy, temozolomide, or both preceded the study, and most received both. Study-level results: Evidence of vaccine-induced immune responses was documented in 80% to 95% of patients.

Time point indicated: week 5, during vaccination. Doses of 300 ug of mutant IDH1 20-mer peptide were given with topical imiquimod. Using immunoSEQ multiplex PCR, the repertoire was profiled, and TCRdb retains in-frame clones only, with some absent. Of around 49,000 clones listed, 78% are singletons. Remarks on this clone: Its antigen is as yet unknown. Other nucleotide sequences in the sample specify the same CDR3.

Germline V gives CDR1 SGHVS, CDR2 FQNEAQ. The V gene end was trimmed by 5 bases and the J gene end by 4 bases; junction bases not matched to a gene: 2. The CDR3 totals 13 residues. The chain links TRBV7-8 to TRBJ1-1, with 9 bases aligning to TRBD1. Source: PBMCs, taken from a glioma patient whose treatment included an IDH1 peptide vaccine. The TCR was taken from a man in his forties or fifties with glioma. The CDR3 coding sequence is TGTGCCAGCAGCCTGACAGGGGGCACTGAAGCTTTCTTT. This gives the protein CASSLTGGTEAFF.